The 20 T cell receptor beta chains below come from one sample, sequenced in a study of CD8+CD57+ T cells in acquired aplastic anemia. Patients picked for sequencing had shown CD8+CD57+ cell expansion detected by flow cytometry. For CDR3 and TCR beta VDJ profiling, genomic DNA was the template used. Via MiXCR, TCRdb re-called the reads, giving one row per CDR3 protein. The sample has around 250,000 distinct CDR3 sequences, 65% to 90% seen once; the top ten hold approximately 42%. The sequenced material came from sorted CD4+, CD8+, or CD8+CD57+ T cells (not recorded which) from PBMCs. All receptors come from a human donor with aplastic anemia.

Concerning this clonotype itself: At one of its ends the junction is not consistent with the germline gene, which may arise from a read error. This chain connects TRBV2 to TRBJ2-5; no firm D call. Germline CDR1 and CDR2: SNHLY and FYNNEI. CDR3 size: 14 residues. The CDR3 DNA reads TGTGCCAGCAGGGCGAAGTGGGTTGGAGAGACCCAGCACTTC. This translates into CASRAKWVGETQHF.

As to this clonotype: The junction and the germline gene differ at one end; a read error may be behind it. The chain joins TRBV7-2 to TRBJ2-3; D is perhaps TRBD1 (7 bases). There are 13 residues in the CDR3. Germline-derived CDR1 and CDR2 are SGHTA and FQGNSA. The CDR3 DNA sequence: TGTGCCAGCAGGTTCGGAGGGGGCGATACGCATGGCTTT. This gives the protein CASRFGGGDTHGF.

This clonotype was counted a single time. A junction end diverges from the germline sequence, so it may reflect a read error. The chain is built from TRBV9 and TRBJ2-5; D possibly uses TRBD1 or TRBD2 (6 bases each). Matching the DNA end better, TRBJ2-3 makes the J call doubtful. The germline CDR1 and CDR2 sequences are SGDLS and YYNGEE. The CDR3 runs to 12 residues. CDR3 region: CAGKGGSETQYF. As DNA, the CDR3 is TGTGCCGGAAAGGGGGGTTCAGAGACGCAGTATTTT.

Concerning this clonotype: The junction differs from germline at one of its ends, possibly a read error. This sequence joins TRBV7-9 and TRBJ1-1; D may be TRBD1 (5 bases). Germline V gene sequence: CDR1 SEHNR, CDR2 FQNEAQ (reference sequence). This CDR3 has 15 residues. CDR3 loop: CASSFQSGGGTEDFF. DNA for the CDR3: TGTGCCAGCAGTTTTCAAAGCGGGGGGGGGACCGAAGATTTCTTT.

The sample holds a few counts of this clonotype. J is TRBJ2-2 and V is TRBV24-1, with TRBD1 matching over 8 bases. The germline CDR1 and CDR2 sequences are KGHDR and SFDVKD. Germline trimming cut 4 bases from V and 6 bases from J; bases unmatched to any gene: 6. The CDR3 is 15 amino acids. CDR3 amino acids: CATSEVDRAAGELFF. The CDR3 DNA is TGTGCCACCAGTGAGGTGGACAGGGCTGCCGGGGAGCTGTTTTTT.

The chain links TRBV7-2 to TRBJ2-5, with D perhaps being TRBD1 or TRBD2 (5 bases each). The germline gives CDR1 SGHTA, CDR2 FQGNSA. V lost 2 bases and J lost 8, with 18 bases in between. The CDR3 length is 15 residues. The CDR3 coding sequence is TGTGCCAGCAGCTTAATGACGGGGCCAACAGATACCCAGTACTTC. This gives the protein CASSLMTGPTDTQYF.

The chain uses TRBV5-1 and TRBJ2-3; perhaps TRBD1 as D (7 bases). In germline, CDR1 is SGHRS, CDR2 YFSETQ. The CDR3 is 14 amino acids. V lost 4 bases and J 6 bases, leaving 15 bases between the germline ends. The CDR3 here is CASSQGGGADTQYF. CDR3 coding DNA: TGCGCCAGCAGCCAGGGGGGAGGTGCCGATACGCAGTATTTT.

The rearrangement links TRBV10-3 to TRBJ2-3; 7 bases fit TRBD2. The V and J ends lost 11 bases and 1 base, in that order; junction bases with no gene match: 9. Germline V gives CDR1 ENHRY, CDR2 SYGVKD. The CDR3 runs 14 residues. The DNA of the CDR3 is TGTGCCTTAGGTGGGGGGAGGGGCACAGATACGCAGTATTTT. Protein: CALGGGRGTDTQYF.

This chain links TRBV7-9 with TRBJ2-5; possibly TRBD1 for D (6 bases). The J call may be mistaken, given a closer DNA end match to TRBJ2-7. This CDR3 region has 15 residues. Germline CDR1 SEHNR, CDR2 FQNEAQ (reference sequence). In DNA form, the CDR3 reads TGTGCCAGCAGGGGGGCCCAGATGAGCTCAGACGAGCAGTACTTC. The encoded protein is CASRGAQMSSDEQYF.

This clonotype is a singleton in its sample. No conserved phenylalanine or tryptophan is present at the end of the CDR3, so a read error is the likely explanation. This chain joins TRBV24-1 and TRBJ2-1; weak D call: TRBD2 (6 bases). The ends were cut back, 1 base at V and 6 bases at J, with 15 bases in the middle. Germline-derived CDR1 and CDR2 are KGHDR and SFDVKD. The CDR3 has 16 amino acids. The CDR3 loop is CATSDFGREDANEQFV. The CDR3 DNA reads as TGTGCCACCAGTGATTTTGGGCGGGAAGATGCCAATGAGCAGTTCGTC.

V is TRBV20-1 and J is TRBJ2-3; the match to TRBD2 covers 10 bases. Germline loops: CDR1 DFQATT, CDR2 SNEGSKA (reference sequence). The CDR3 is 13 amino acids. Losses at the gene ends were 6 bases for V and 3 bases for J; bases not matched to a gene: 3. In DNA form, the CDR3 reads TGCAGTGCAGCTAGCGGGGGAACAGATACGCAGTATTTT. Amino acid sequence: CSAASGGTDTQYF.

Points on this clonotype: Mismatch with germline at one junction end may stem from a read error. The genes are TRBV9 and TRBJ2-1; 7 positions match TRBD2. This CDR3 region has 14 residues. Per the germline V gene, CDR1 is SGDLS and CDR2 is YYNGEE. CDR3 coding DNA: TGTGCCAGCAGTGCGGAAGCGGGGTACACCGGGGAGCTCTTC. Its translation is CASSAEAGYTGELF.

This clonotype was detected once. The CDR3: CASSWTGSADNGQTF. DNA for the CDR3: TGTGCCAGCAGTTGGACAGGGAGTGCTGACAATGGGCAGACCTTC. This rearrangement joins TRBV19 to TRBJ1-2; TRBD1 matches 8 bases. V gave up 9 bases and J gave up 14 bases; unmatched junction bases: 23. In germline, CDR1 is LNHDA, CDR2 SQIVND (reference sequence). The CDR3 is 15 residues long.

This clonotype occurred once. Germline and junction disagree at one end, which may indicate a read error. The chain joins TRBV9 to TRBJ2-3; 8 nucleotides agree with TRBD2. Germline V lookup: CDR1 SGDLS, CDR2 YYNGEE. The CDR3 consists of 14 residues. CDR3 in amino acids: CASGVAGNIHNFDF. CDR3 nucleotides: TGTGCCAGCGGAGTAGCGGGGAACATTCATAACTTCGATTTT. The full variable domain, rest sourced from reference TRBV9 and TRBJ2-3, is DSGVTQTPKHLITATGQRVTLRCSPRSGDLSVYWYQQSLDQGLQFLIQYYNGEERAKGNILERFSAQQFPDLHSELNLSSLELGDSALYFCASGVAGNIHNFDFGPGTRLTVL.

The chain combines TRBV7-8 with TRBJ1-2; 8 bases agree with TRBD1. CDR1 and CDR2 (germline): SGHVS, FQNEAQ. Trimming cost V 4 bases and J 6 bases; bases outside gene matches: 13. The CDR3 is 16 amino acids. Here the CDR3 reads CASSSRDRPEAHGYTF. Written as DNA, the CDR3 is TGTGCCAGCAGCTCACGGGACAGGCCCGAGGCGCATGGCTACACCTTC.

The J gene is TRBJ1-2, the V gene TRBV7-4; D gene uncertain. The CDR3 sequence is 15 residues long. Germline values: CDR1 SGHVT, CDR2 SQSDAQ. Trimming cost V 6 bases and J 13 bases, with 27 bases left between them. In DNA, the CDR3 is TGTGCCAGCAGTGTAGTGGTTACGAGCAGTACGGCCTGCACCTTC. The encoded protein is CASSVVVTSSTACTF.

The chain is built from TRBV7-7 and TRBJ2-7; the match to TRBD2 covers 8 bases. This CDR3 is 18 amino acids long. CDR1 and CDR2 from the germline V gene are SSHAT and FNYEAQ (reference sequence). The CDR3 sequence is CASSLPRGGPVTGYEQYV. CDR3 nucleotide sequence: TGTGCTAGCAGCTTACCTCGCGGGGGGCCGGTTACCGGGTACGAGCAGTACGTC.

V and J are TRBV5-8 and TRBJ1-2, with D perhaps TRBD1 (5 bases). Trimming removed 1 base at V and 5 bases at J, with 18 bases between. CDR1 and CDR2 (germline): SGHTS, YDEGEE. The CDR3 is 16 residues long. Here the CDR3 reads CASSLTRDGLVYGYTF. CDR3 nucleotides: TGTGCCAGCAGCTTGACTAGGGACGGGCTCGTATATGGCTACACCTTC.

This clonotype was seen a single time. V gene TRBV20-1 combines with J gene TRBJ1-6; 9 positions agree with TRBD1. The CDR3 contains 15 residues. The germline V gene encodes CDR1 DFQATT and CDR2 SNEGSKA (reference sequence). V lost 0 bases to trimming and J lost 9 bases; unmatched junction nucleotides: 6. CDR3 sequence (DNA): TGCAGTGCTAGAGATCGGGACAGGGAGGTTTCACCCCTCCACTTT. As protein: CSARDRDREVSPLHF.

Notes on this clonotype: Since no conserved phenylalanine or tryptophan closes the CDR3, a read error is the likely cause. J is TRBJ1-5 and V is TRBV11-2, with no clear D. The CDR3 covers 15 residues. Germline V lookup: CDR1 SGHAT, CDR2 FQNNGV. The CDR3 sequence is CVSSVGSARNQPQHS. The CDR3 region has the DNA TGTGTCAGCAGCGTAGGGTCCGCCCGAAATCAGCCCCAGCATTCT.